Given below is one T cell receptor (beta chain) in context. Its cognate antigen is unknown. The TCR beta libraries were generated through quantitative 5'-RACE incorporating molecular barcodes. In TCRdb, the 5' RACE reads were re-called with MiXCR into one record per CDR3 protein. The profile covers 150,000 or so distinct CDR3 sequences, with under 35% appearing a single time and 6% taken by the ten largest. The source of the sample is a study of CD8 T cells in ankylosing spondylitis. Study results and limitations: Significant enrichment of disease-linked clones was reported in matched ankylosing spondylitis synovial fluid. Earlier work had already found some motif variants in reactive arthritis synovial fluid and blood. A TCR beta motif of 7 or 8 highly homologous variants appeared characteristic of ankylosing spondylitis blood.

The source is a male donor with ankylosing spondylitis. Sequenced: synovial fluid, either unsorted or a sorted T cell fraction (not recorded which).

In DNA, the CDR3 is TGCAGTGCTTCGAGTCGTGTTGGGGCCGATGGCTACACCTTC. Protein product: CSASSRVGADGYTF. The chain joins TRBV20-1 to TRBJ1-2; D is perhaps TRBD1 (5 bases). V was trimmed by 5 bases and J by 6 bases, leaving 19 bases between them. The CDR3 runs to 14 residues. The germline gives CDR1 DFQATT, CDR2 SNEGSKA (reference sequence).